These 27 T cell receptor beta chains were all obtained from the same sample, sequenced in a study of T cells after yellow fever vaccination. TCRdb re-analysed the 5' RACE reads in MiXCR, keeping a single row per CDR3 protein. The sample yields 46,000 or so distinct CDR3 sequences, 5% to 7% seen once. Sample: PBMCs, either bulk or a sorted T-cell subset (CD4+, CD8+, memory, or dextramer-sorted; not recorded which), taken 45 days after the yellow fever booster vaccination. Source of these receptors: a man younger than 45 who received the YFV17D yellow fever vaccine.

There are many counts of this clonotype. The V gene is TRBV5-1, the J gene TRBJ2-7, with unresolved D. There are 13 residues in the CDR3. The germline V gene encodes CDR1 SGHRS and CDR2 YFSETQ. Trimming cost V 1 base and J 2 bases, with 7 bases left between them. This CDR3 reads CASSLQEPYEQYF. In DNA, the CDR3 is TGCGCCAGCAGCTTGCAGGAGCCCTACGAGCAGTACTTC.

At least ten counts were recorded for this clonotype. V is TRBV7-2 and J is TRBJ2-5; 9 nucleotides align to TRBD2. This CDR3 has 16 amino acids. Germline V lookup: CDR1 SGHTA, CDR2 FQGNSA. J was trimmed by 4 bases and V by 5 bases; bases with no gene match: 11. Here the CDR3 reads CASSQAISGSRETQYF. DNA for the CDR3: TGTGCCAGCAGCCAAGCGATTAGCGGGAGCAGAGAGACCCAGTACTTC. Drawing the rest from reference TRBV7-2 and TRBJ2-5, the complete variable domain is GAGVSQSPSNKVTEKGKDVELRCDPISGHTALYWYRQSLGQGLEFLIYFQGNSAPDKSGLPSDRFSAERTGGSVSTLTIQRTQQEDSAVYLCASSQAISGSRETQYFGPGTRLLVL.

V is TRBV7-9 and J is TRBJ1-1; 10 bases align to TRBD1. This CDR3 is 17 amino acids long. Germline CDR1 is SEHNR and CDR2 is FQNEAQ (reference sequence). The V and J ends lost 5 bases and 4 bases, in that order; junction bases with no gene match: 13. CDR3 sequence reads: CASSQPPGTGAFTEAFF. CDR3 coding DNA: TGTGCCAGCAGCCAGCCCCCGGGGACAGGGGCTTTCACTGAAGCTTTCTTT.

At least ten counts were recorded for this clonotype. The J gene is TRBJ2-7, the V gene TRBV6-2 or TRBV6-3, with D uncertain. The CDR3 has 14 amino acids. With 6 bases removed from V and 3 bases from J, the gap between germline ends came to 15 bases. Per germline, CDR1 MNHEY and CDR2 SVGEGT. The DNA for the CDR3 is TGTGCCAGCAGCTACAGCACAATAATCTACGAGCAGTACTTC. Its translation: CASSYSTIIYEQYF.

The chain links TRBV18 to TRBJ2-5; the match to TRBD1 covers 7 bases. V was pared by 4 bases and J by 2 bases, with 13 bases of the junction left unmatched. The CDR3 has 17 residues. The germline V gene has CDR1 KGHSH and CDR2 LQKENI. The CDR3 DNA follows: TGTGCCAGCTCACGGGTCCGGGGACAGACTTTTCAAGAGACCCAGTACTTC. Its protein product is CASSRVRGQTFQETQYF.

In DNA form, the CDR3 reads TGCAGTGCTAGAGCAGGGGCTGTCTACGAGCAGTACTTC. Its protein is CSARAGAVYEQYF. The genes are TRBV20-1 and TRBJ2-7, with TRBD1 as a possible D gene (6 bases). Per the germline V gene, CDR1 is DFQATT and CDR2 is SNEGSKA (reference sequence). The CDR3 consists of 13 residues. Trimming stripped 1 base from V and 3 bases from J, with 10 bases between.

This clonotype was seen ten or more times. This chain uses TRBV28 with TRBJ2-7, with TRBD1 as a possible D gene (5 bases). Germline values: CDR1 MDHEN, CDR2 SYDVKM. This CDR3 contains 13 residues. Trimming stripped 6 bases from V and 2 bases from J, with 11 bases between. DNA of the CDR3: TGTGCCAGCAGGGGAAACAGGCCCTACGAGCAGTACTTC. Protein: CASRGNRPYEQYF.

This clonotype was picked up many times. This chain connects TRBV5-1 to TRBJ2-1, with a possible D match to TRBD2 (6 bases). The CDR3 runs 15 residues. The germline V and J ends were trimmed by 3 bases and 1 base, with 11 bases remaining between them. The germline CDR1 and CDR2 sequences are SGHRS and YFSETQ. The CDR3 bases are TGCGCCAGCAGCTCGGGACTGTATTCCTACAATGAGCAGTTCTTC. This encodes CASSSGLYSYNEQFF.

Here the CDR3 DNA reads TGTGCCAGCAGTCTAATCGGTAGTGGGGCCAACGTCCTGACTTTC. It codes for CASSLIGSGANVLTF. V usage is TRBV28 and J usage is TRBJ2-6; D unresolved. The CDR3 contains 15 residues. Trimming took 5 bases from V and 3 from J, leaving 11 bases between them. Germline loops: CDR1 MDHEN, CDR2 SYDVKM.

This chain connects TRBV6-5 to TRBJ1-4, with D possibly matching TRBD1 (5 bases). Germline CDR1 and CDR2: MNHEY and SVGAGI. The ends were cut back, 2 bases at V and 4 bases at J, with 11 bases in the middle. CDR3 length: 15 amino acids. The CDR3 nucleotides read TGTGCCAGCAGTTACCTGCGGGGCTTTAATGAAAAACTGTTTTTT. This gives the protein CASSYLRGFNEKLFF.

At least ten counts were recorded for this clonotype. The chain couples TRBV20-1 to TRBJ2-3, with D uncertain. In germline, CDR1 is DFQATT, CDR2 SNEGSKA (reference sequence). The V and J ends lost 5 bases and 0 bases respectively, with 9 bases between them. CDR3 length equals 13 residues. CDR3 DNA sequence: TGCAGTGCTCTCTCCTCAAGCACAGATACGCAGTATTTT. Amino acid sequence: CSALSSSTDTQYF.

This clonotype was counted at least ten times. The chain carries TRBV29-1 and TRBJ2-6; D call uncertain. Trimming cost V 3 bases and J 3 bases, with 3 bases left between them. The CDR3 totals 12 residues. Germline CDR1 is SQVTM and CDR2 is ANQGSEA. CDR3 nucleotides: TGCAGCGTTGAGGGTGGGGCCAACGTCCTGACTTTC. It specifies CSVEGGANVLTF.

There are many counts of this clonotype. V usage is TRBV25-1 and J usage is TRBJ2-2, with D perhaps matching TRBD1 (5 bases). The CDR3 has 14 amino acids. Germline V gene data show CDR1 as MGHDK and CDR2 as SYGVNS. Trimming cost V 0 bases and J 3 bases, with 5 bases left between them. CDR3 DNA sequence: TGTGCCAGCAGTGAATACAGGGACACCGGGGAGCTGTTTTTT. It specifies CASSEYRDTGELFF.

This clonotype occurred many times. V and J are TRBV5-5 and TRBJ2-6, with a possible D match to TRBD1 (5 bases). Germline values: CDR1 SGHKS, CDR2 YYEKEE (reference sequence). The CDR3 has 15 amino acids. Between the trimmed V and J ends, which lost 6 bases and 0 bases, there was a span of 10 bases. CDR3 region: CASTIDSSGANVLTF. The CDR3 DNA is TGTGCCAGCACCATAGACAGCTCTGGGGCCAACGTCCTGACTTTC.

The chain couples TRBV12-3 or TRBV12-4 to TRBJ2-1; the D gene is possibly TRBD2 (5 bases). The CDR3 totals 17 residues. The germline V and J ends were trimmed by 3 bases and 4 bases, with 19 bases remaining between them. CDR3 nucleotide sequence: TGTGCCAGCAGTTTTCTCACATGGGTGGGGAGTTACAATGAGCAGTTCTTC. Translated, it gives CASSFLTWVGSYNEQFF.

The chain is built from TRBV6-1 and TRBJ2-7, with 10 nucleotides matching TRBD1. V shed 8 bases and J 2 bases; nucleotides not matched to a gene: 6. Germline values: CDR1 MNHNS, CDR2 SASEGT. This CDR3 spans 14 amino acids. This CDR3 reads CASGRDRGTYEQYF. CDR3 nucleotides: TGTGCCAGCGGCCGGGACAGGGGAACCTACGAGCAGTACTTC.

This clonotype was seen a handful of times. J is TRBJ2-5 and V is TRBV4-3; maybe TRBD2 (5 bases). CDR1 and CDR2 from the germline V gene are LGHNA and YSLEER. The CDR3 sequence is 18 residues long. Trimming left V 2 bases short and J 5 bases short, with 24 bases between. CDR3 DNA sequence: TGCGCCAGCAGCCAAAGTCCCGCCCTAGCAGCTATTGCGGAGACCCAGTACTTC. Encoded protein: CASSQSPALAAIAETQYF.

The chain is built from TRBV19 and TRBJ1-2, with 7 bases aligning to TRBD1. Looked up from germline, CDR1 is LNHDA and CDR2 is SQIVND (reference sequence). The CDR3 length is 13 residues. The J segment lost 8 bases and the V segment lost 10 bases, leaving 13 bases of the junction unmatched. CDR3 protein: CATVQGTLGGYTF. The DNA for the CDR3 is TGTGCCACGGTACAGGGGACTTTGGGGGGCTACACCTTC.

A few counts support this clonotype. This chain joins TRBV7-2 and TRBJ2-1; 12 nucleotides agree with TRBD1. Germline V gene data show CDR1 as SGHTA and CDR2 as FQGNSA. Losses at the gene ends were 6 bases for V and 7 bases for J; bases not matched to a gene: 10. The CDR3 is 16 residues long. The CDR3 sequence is CASRGQGQGARNEQFF. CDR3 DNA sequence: TGTGCCAGCAGGGGTCAGGGACAGGGGGCCAGGAATGAGCAGTTCTTC. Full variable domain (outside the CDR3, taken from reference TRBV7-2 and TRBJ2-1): GAGVSQSPSNKVTEKGKDVELRCDPISGHTALYWYRQSLGQGLEFLIYFQGNSAPDKSGLPSDRFSAERTGGSVSTLTIQRTQQEDSAVYLCASRGQGQGARNEQFFGPGTRLTVL.

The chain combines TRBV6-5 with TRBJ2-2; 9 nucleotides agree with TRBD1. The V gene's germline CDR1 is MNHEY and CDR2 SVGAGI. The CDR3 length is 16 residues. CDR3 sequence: CAASYSGTGITGELFF. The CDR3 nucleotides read TGTGCGGCCAGTTACTCCGGGACAGGGATAACCGGGGAGCTGTTTTTT.

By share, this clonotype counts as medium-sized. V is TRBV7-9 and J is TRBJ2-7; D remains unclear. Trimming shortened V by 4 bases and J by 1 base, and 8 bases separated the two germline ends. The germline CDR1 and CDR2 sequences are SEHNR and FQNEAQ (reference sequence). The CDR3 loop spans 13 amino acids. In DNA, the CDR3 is TGTGCCAGCAGCTCCGGGTCTTCCTACGAGCAGTACTTC. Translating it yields CASSSGSSYEQYF. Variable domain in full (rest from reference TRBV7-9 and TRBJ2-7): DTGVSQNPRHKITKRGQNVTFRCDPISEHNRLYWYRQTLGQGPEFLTYFQNEAQLEKSRLLSDRFSAERPKGSFSTLEIQRTEQGDSAMYLCASSSGSSYEQYFGPGTRLTVT.

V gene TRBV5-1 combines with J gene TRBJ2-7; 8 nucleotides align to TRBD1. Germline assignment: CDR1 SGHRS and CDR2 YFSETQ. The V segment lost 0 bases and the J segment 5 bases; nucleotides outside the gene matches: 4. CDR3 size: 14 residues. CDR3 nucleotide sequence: TGCGCCAGCAGCTTGGGTCAGGGGGCACACGAGCAGTACTTC. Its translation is CASSLGQGAHEQYF. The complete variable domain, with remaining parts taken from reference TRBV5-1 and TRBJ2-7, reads KAGVTQTPRYLIKTRGQQVTLSCSPISGHRSVSWYQQTPGQGLQFLFEYFSETQRNKGNFPGRFSGRQFSNSRSEMNVSTLELGDSALYLCASSLGQGAHEQYFGPGTRLTVT.

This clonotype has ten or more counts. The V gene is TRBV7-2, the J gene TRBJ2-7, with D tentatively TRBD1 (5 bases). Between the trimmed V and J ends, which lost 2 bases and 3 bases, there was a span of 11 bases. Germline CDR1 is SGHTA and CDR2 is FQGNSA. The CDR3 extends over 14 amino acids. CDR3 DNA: TGTGCCAGCAGCTTATTTCCAGGGATCTACGAGCAGTACTTC. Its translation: CASSLFPGIYEQYF.

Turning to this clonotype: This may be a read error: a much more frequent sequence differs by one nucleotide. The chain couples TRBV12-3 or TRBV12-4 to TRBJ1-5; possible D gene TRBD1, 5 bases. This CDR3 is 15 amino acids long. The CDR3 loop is CASSLGRGRESPLHF. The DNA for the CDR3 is TGTGCCAGCAGTTTGGGGAGGGGCCGCGAATCGCCCCTGCATTTT.

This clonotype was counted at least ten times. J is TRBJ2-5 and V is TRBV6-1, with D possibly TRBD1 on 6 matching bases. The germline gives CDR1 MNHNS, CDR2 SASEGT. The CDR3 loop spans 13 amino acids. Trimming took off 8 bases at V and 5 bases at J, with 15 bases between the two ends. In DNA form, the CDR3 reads TGTGCCAGCCGACAGGCCGATCAGGAGACCCAGTACTTC. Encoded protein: CASRQADQETQYF.

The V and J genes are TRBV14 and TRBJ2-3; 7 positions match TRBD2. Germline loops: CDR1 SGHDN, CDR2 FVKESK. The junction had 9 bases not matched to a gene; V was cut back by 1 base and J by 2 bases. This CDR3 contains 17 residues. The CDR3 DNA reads TGTGCCAGCAGCCAAGGACGAATTGCGGGGGTCACAGATACGCAGTATTTT. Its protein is CASSQGRIAGVTDTQYF. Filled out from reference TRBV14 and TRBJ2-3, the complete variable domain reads EAGVTQFPSHSVIEKGQTVTLRCDPISGHDNLYWYRRVMGKEIKFLLHFVKESKQDESGMPNNRFLAERTGGTYSTLKVQPAELEDSGVYFCASSQGRIAGVTDTQYFGPGTRLTVL.

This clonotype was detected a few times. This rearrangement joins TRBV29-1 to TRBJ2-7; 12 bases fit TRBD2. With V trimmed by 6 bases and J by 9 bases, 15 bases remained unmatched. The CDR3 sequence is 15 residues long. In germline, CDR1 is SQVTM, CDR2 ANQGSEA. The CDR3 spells CSVGLAGTTYERQYF. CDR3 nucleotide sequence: TGCAGCGTCGGACTAGCGGGAACCACCTACGAGCGGCAGTACTTC.